The 6 T cell receptor beta chains listed next were all sequenced from one sample in a study of response to subunit inactivated influenza vaccine. TCRdb redid the calling of the RT-PCR reads with MiXCR, one entry per CDR3 protein. Altogether roughly 190,000 distinct CDR3 sequences are present, 13% to 15% being singletons, with the ten largest covering roughly 26%. The starting material was CD8+ T cells sorted from PBMCs, obtained 4 to 6 days after vaccination. The receptors here all came from a man aged 50-60 years who received an inactivated influenza vaccine.

There are many counts of this clonotype. The rearrangement uses TRBV29-1 and TRBJ2-7, with 10 bases matching TRBD2. Trimming at V came to 5 bases and at J to 2 bases, leaving 12 bases not matched to a gene. Germline V lookup: CDR1 SQVTM, CDR2 ANQGSEA. The CDR3 is made up of 16 amino acids. The CDR3 spells CSVLGHSGRPTYEQYF. The DNA for the CDR3 is TGCAGCGTTCTGGGCCATAGCGGGAGGCCAACCTACGAGCAGTACTTC.

The chain couples TRBV29-1 to TRBJ2-5; D uncertain. Trimming shortened V by 1 base and J by 5 bases, and 14 bases separated the two germline ends. This CDR3 is 14 amino acids long. Germline V gene data show CDR1 as SQVTM and CDR2 as ANQGSEA. CDR3 protein: CSVEVRTAGETQYF. The CDR3 DNA reads as TGCAGCGTTGAAGTCAGAACAGCCGGGGAGACCCAGTACTTC.

This clonotype turned up a few times. The chain recombines TRBV29-1 with TRBJ2-7, with D uncertain. The CDR3 consists of 13 residues. Germline lookup yields CDR1 SQVTM and CDR2 ANQGSEA. V lost 3 bases and J lost 0, with 9 bases in between. CDR3 amino acids: CSVEVQSSYEQYF. Here the CDR3 DNA reads TGCAGCGTTGAGGTCCAGAGCTCCTACGAGCAGTACTTC.

This chain connects TRBV29-1 to TRBJ2-2; D is ambiguous. CDR3 length: 14 residues. Germline V gene data show CDR1 as SQVTM and CDR2 as ANQGSEA. V lost 5 bases and J 0 bases, leaving 10 bases between the germline ends. The CDR3 sequence: CSVPDHANTGELFF. The CDR3, as DNA: TGCAGCGTTCCCGACCACGCGAACACCGGGGAGCTGTTTTTT.

Only a few counts were recorded for this clonotype. V is TRBV3-1 and J is TRBJ2-1; 7 bases line up with TRBD2. The trim removed 2 bases at V and 6 bases at J, leaving 10 bases unmatched. CDR3 size: 16 residues. Germline V CDR1 and CDR2: LGHDT, YNNKEL (reference sequence). This CDR3 reads CASSQTGGLKGNEQFF. The CDR3 nucleotides are TGTGCCAGCAGCCAAACGGGGGGTCTAAAGGGCAATGAGCAGTTCTTC.

V gene TRBV27 combines with J gene TRBJ2-7, with TRBD1 as a possible D gene (6 bases). CDR1 is MNHEY and CDR2 is SMNVEV in the germline V gene (reference sequence). The V end lost 5 bases, the J end lost 1 base, and 15 bases lay between the germline ends. The CDR3 contains 15 residues. The CDR3 bases are TGTGCCAGCAGTCCAATCGGGCAGGGGTCCTACGAGCAGTACTTC. Translation: CASSPIGQGSYEQYF.